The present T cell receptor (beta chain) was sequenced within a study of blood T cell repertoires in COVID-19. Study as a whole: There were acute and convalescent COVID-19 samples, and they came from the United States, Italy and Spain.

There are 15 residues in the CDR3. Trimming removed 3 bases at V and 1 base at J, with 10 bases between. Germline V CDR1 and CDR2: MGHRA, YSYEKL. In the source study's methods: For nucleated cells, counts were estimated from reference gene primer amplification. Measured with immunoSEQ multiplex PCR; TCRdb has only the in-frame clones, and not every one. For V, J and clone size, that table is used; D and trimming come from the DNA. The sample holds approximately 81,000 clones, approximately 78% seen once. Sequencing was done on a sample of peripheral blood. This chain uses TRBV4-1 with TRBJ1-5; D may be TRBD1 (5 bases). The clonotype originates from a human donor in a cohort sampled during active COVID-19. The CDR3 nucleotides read TGCGCCAGCAGCCATGTAGGGGTAAGCAATCAGCCCCAGCATTTT. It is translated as CASSHVGVSNQPQHF.